The clone carrying this TCR beta chain appeared many times. Antigen: not known. This entry comes from a study of Graves' ophthalmopathy and Graves' hyperthyroidism. As for the study in general: No treatment had been given when peripheral blood was collected at initial diagnosis. Study-wide findings and caveats: Clonotypes were expanded in thyroid at above 0.001 frequency, and most also appeared in blood.

Patients were left out if they had other autoimmune diseases, uncontrolled infections, pregnancy or lactation. What supplied the PBMCs was approximately 10 ml of fresh peripheral blood. CDR3 size: 15 residues. The germline V and J ends were trimmed by 1 base and 6 bases, with 16 bases remaining between them. Germline V lookup: CDR1 MGHRA, CDR2 YSYEKL. Amplification from RNA transcripts yielded the TCR beta CDR3 regions. First-round RT-PCR relied on HTBI primers, and a second-round multiplex PCR came next. TCRdb re-derived calls from the multiplex PCR reads in MiXCR, one entry per CDR3 protein. This table has approximately 50,000 distinct CDR3 sequences, roughly 52% appearing once.

This chain uses TRBV4-1 with TRBJ2-7, with D perhaps assigned TRBD1 or TRBD2 (5 bases each). The sequenced material came from peripheral blood. The TCR comes from an adult man with Graves' ophthalmopathy. For the CDR3, the DNA is TGCGCCAGCAGCCAAGTTACAAGGTCTGGGGGCGAGCAGTACTTC. Translated: CASSQVTRSGGEQYF.